These T cell receptor beta chains were read from a single sample in a study of cytomegalovirus exposure and HLA in healthy donors. The protocol was immunoSEQ multiplex PCR, while the TCRdb copy is restricted to in-frame clones and leaves out a portion. This repertoire shows roughly 75,000 clones, around four fifths found once; its top ten account for 3%. Sequencing used PBMCs. The receptors were gathered from a man aged 25 to 40 in good health and CMV-seronegative. CDR3s include the opening cysteine and the closing phenylalanine or tryptophan.

TRBJ2-5 TRBV10-3 CAISRQGEIQETQYF
TRBJ2-3 TRBV5-1 CASSLQGAQDTQYF
TRBJ1-2 TRBV30 CAWTGTGTNYGYTF
TRBJ2-1 TRBV9 CASSVGVGRVNEQFF
TRBJ2-3 TRBV28 CASRPGNPIDTQYF
TRBJ2-5 TRBV10-1 CASSLLFRSSGQSGQETQYF
TRBJ2-1 TRBV5-1 CASSLERAGNEQFF
TRBJ2-5 TRBV18 CASSPPGLGETQYF
TRBJ1-1 TRBV19 CASRFSGGTEAFF
TRBJ2-5 TRBV6-5 CASSYRDRGLGETQYF